This TCR beta chain was sequenced for a study of blood T cell repertoires in COVID-19. Study as a whole: From the United States, Italy and Spain came samples of acute and convalescent COVID-19. From T cells, B-cell-depleted T cells, or PBMCs came the material, which was cDNA or gDNA.

This clone was detected only a few times. Original processing methods: Nucleated cell counts were estimated from reference gene primer amplification. The protocol was immunoSEQ multiplex PCR, while the TCRdb copy is restricted to in-frame clones and leaves out a portion. The V and J calls and clone size come from that table; D and trimming were worked out from the DNA. The table has about 260,000 clones, roughly 86% seen once. Sequenced sample: peripheral blood. The source is a man aged 35-49 years with active or convalescent COVID-19.

The CDR3 region is CATSEQGALPQHF. The CDR3 DNA follows: TGTGCCACCAGTGAACAGGGGGCACTGCCCCAGCATTTT. The chain joins TRBV24-1 to TRBJ1-5, with 9 bases identical to TRBD1. The CDR3 runs 13 residues. Germline CDR1 is KGHDR and CDR2 is SFDVKD. V lost 4 bases, J lost 9 bases, and 3 bases stayed unmatched.